This T cell receptor (beta chain) came from a study of PD-1 blockade in classical Hodgkin lymphoma. Described time point: cycle 4 day 1 (C4D1), after more than five weeks of nivolumab. Each patient's relapse followed autologous stem cell transplantation, and brentuximab vedotin exposure varied. The CD8+ T cells came from thawed PBMCs through magnetic negative selection. The repertoire was sequenced with immunoSEQ multiplex PCR; TCRdb's copy has only in-frame clones and lacks some. This table has about 20,000 clones, about 80% appearing once. The CDR3 spans 13 residues. The germline V gene has CDR1 LNHDA and CDR2 SQIVND (reference sequence). The V gene lost 6 bases and the J gene lost 3 bases, with 12 bases spanning the gap.

The rearrangement uses TRBV19 and TRBJ2-7; TRBD2 is a possible D gene (5 bases). This TCR derives from a human donor with classical Hodgkin lymphoma. Sequenced here: CD8+ T cells from blood, sampled before the fourth cycle of nivolumab. CDR3 region: CASSGLVYYEQYF. The CDR3 DNA follows: TGTGCCAGTAGCGGACTGGTTTACTACGAGCAGTACTTC.